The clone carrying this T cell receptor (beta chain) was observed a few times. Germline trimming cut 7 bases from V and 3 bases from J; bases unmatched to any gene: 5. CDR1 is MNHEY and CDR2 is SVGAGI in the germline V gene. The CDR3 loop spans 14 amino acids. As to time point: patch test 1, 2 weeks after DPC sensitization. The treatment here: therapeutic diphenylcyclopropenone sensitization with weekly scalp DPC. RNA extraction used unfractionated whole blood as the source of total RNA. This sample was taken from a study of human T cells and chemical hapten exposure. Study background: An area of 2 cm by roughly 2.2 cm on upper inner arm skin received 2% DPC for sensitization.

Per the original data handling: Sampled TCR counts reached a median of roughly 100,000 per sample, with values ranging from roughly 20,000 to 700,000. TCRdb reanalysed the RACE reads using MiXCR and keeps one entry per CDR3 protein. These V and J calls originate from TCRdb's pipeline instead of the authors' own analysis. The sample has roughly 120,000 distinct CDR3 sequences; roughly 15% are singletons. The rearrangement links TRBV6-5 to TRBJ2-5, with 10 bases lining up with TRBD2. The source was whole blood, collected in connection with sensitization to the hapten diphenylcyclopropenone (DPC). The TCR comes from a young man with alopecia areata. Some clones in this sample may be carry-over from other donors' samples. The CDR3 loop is CASTPLAGEETQYF. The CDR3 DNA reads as TGTGCCAGCACTCCCCTAGCGGGGGAAGAGACCCAGTACTTC.